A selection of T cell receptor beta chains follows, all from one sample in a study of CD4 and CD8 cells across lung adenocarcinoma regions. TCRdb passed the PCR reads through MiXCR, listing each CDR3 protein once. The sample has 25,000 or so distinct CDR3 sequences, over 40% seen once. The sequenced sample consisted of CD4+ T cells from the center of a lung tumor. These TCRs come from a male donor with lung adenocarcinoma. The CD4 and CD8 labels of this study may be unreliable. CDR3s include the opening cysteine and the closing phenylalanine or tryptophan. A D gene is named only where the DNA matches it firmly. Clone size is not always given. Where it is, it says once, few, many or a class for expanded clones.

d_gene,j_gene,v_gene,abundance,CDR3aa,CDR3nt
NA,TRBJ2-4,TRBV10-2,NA,CATRLRDKDTQYF,TGCGCCACGAGGCTGAGAGACAAAGATACTCAGTACTTC
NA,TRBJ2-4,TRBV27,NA,CASSLKGVSAKNIQYF,TGTGCCAGCAGTTTAAAAGGGGTTTCGGCCAAAAACATTCAGTATTTC
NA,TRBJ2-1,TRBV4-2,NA,CASSQDAVRGSSYNEQFF,TGTGCCAGCAGCCAGGACGCCGTAAGAGGGAGCTCCTACAATGAGCAGTTCTTC
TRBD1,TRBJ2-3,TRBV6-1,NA,CARGHRGGHTDTQYF,TGTGCCAGGGGGCACAGGGGCGGGCACACAGATACCCAGTATTTC
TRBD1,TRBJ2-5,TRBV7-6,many,CASSPPPDRVAYQETQYF,TGTGCCAGCAGCCCGCCCCCGGACAGGGTGGCATATCAAGAGACCCAGTACTTC
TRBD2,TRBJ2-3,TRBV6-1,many,CATQRWGRSGSLTDTQYF,TGTGCCACCCAACGTTGGGGTCGTAGCGGGAGTCTCACAGATACGCAGTATTTT
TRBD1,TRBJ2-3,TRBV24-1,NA,CATRGTGGSADTQYF,TGTGCCACCAGGGGTACAGGGGGTAGCGCAGATACGCAGTATTTT
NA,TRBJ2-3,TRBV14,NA,CASSHRVLDTQYF,TGTGCCAGCAGCCATCGGGTCTTAGATACGCAGTATTTT
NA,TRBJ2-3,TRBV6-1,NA,CASRQAGEQYF,TGTGCCAGCAGACAGGCCGGGGAGCAGTATTTT
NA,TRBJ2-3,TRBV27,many,CASSPGRGASGTDTQYF,TGTGCCAGCAGTCCTGGCCGCGGGGCCTCTGGGACAGATACGCAGTATTTT
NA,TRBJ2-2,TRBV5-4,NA,CASSLPIPNTGELFF,TGTGCCAGCAGCTTGCCAATTCCGAACACCGGGGAGCTGTTTTTT
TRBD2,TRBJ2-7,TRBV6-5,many,CASIISGLAVYEQYF,TGTGCCAGCATTATATCGGGACTAGCGGTTTACGAGCAGTACTTC
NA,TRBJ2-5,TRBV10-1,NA,CASLGGLGTANLRKTQYF,TGCGCCAGCCTAGGTGGTTTGGGAACAGCGAACCTTCGGAAGACCCAGTACTTC
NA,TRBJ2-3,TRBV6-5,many,CASSSETDTQYF,TGTGCCAGCAGTTCTGAAACAGATACGCAGTATTTT
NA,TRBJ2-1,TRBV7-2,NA,CASSPPGNLYNEQFF,TGTGCCAGCAGCCCCCCAGGGAACCTATACAATGAGCAGTTCTTC
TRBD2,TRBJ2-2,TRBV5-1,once,CASSFYASGNTGELFF,TGCGCCAGCAGCTTCTACGCTAGCGGGAACACCGGGGAGCTGTTTTTT
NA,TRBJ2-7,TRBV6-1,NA,CASGDALTGAYEQYF,TGTGCCAGCGGGGATGCACTCACGGGCGCCTACGAGCAGTACTTC
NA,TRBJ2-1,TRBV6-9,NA,CASNAGSSDEQYF,TGTGCCAGCAATGCTGGGAGCAGCGATGAGCAGTACTTT
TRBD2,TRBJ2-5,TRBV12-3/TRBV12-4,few,CASSLGGLAGDQETQYF,TGTGCCAGCAGTTTAGGAGGGCTAGCGGGAGATCAAGAGACCCAGTACTTC
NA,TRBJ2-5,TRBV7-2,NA,CASSTGATIQETQYF,TGTGCCAGCAGCACGGGGGCTACTATACAAGAGACCCAGTACTTC
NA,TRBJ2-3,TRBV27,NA,CASRGTGRRGAETQYF,TGTGCCAGCAGGGGAACCGGGAGACGTGGTGCAGAGACGCAGTATTTT
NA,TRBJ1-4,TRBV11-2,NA,CASSLDRLQKLFF,TGTGCCAGCAGCTTAGACAGGTTACAAAAACTGTTTTTT
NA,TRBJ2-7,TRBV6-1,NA,CASRSGAGYEQYF,TGTGCCAGCAGATCCGGGGCAGGGTACGAGCAGTACTTC